The clone carrying this TCR beta chain was seen many times. Antigen specificity is unknown. These data are taken from a study of naive and memory T cell subsets. The beta constant-region primer was an equimolar mix of two oligonucleotides covering TRBC1 and TRBC2. Ligated cDNA was amplified by four rounds of PCR with nested alpha and beta constant-region primers and SP2. TCRdb passed the UMI-ligation and nested PCR reads through MiXCR, listing each CDR3 protein once. The sample has roughly 83,000 distinct CDR3 sequences; approximately 10% are singletons. From the second PCR step, alpha and beta chains were amplified apart. Findings and limits, study-wide: A few larger clonotypes appeared in naive repertoires, especially CD8, possibly memory cells re-expressing CD45RA.

Germline CDR1 is SGHKS and CDR2 is YYEKEE (reference sequence). Trimming removed 4 bases from V and 6 bases from J, with 7 bases in between. This CDR3 comprises 11 residues. This chain joins TRBV5-5 and TRBJ1-1; D unresolved. Input material: naive CD4+ T cells from blood. This TCR came from a human donor in good health. DNA of the CDR3: TGTGCCAGCAGCCAGCCCCCTGAAGCTTTCTTT. It yields the protein CASSQPPEAFF.